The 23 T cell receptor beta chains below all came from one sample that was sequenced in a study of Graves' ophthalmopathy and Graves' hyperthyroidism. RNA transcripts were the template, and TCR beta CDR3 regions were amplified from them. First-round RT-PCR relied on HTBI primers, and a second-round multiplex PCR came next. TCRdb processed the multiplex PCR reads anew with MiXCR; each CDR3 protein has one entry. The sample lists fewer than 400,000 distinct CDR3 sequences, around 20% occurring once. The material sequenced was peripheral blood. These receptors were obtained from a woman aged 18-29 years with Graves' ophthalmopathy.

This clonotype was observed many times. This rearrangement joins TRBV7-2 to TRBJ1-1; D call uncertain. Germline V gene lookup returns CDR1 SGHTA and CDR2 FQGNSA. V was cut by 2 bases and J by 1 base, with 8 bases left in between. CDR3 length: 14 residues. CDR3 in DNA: TGTGCCAGCAGCTTAATTCCGTCGAACACTGAAGCTTTCTTT. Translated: CASSLIPSNTEAFF.

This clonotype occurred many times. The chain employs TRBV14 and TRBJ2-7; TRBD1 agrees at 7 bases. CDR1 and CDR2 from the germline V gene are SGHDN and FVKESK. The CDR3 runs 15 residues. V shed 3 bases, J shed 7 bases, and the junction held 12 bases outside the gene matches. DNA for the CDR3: TGTGCCAGCAGCCAGGCCGGGACAGTTCCCTCGGAGCAGTACTTC. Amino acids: CASSQAGTVPSEQYF.

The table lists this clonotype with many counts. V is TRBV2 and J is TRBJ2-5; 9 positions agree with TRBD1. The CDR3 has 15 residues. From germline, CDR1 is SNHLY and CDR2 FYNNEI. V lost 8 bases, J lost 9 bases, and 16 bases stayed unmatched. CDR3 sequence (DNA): TGTGCCAGCCCGTCGGACAGGGGTTTGAGGGAGTCCCAGTACTTC. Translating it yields CASPSDRGLRESQYF. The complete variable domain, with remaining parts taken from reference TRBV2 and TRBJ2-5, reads EPEVTQTPSHQVTQMGQEVILRCVPISNHLYFYWYRQILGQKVEFLVSFYNNEISEKSEIFDDQFSVERPDGSNFTLKIRSTKLEDSAMYFCASPSDRGLRESQYFGPGTRLLVL.

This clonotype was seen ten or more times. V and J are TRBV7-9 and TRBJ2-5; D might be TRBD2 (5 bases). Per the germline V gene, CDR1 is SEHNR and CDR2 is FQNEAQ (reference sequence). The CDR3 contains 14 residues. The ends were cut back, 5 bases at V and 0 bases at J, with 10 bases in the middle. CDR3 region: CASSPQRYQETQYF. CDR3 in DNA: TGTGCCAGCAGCCCCCAGCGGTACCAAGAGACCCAGTACTTC.

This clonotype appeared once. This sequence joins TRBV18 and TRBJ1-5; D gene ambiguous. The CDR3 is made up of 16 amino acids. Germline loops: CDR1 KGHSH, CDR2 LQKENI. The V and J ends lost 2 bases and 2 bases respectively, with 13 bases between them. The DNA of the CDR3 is TGTGCCAGCTCACCAGGTCCAGACGGAGGCAATCAGCCCCAGCATTTT. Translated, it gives CASSPGPDGGNQPQHF.

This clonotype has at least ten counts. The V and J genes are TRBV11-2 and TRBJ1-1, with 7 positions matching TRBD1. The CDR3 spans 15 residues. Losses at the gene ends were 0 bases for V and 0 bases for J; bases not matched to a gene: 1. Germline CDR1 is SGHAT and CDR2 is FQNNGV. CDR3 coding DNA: TGTGCCAGCAGCTTAGAAGGGGGCGTGAACACTGAAGCTTTCTTT. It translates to CASSLEGGVNTEAFF. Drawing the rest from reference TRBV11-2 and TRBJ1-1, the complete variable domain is EAGVAQSPRYKIIEKRQSVAFWCNPISGHATLYWYQQILGQGPKLLIQFQNNGVVDDSQLPKDRFSAERLKGVDSTLKIQPAKLEDSAVYLCASSLEGGVNTEAFFGQGTRLTVV.

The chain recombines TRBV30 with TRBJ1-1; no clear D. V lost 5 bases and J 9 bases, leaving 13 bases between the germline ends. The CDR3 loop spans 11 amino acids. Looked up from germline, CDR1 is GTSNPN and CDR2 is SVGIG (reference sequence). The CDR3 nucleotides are TGTGCCTGGGCCGTAGGCAAGCAAGCTTTCTTT. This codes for CAWAVGKQAFF.

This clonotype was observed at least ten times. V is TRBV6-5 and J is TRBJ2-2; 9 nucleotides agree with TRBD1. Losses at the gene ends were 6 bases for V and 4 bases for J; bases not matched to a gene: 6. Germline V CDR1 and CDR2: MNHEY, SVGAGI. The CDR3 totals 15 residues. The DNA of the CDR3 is TGTGCCAGCAGCGGCGGACAGGGGCGCACCGGGGAGCTGTTTTTT. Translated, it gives CASSGGQGRTGELFF.

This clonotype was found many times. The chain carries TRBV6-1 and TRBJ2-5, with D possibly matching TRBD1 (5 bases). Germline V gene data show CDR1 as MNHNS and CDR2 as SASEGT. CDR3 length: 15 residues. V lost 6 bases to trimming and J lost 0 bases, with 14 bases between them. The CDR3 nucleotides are TGTGCCAGCAGCTCTAACAGGACCTACCAAGAGACCCAGTACTTC. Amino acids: CASSSNRTYQETQYF.

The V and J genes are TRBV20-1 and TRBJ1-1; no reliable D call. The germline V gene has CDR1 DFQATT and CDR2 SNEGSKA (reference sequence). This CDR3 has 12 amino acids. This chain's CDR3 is CGRIGINTEAFF. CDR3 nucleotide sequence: TGCGGAAGAATAGGTATCAACACTGAAGCTTTCTTT.

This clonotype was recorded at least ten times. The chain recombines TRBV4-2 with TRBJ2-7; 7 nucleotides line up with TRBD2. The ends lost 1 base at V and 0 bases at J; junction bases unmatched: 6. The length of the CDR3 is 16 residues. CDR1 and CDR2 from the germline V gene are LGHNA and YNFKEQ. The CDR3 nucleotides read TGTGCCAGCAGCCAAGGGGAGGGGCTAGCCTCCTACGAGCAGTACTTC. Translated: CASSQGEGLASYEQYF.

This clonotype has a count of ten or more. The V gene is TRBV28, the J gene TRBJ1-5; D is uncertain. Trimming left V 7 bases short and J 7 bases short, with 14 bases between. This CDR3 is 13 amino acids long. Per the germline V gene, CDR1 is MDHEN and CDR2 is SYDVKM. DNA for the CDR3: TGTGCCAGCACCCCGAGAGGGCCGCAGCCCCAGCATTTT. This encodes CASTPRGPQPQHF.

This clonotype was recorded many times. CDR3 nucleotides: TGTGCCAGCAGTTTAATAGGGGACAGCATATACGAGCAGTACTTC. Translation gives CASSLIGDSIYEQYF. This chain joins TRBV28 and TRBJ2-7; 7 bases match TRBD1. The V segment lost 2 bases and the J segment 4 bases; nucleotides outside the gene matches: 8. The CDR3 covers 15 residues. The germline gives CDR1 MDHEN, CDR2 SYDVKM.

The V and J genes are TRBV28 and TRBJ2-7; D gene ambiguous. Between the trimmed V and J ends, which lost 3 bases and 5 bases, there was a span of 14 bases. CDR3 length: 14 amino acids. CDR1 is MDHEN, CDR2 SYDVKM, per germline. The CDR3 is CASSFMQEVHEQYF. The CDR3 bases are TGTGCCAGCAGTTTTATGCAAGAAGTCCACGAGCAGTACTTC. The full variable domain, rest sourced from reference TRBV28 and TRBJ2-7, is DVKVTQSSRYLVKRTGEKVFLECVQDMDHENMFWYRQDPGLGLRLIYFSYDVKMKEKGDIPEGYSVSREKKERFSLILESASTNQTSMYLCASSFMQEVHEQYFGPGTRLTVT.

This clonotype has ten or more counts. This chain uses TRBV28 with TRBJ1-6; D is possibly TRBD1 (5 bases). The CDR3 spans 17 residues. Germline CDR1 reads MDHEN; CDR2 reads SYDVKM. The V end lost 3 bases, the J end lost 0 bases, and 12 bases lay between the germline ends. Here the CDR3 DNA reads TGTGCCAGCAGTTTGGGCAAGGGGAGCTCCTATAATTCACCCCTCCACTTT. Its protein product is CASSLGKGSSYNSPLHF.

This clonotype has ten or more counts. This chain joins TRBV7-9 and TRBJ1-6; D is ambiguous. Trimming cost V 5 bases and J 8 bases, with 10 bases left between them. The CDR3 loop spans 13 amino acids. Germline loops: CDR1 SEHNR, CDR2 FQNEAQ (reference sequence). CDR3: CASSQAHDSPLHF. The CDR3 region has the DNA TGTGCCAGCAGCCAAGCTCATGATTCACCCCTCCACTTT. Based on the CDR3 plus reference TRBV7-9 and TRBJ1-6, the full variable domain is DTGVSQNPRHKITKRGQNVTFRCDPISEHNRLYWYRQTLGQGPEFLTYFQNEAQLEKSRLLSDRFSAERPKGSFSTLEIQRTEQGDSAMYLCASSQAHDSPLHFGNGTRLTVT.

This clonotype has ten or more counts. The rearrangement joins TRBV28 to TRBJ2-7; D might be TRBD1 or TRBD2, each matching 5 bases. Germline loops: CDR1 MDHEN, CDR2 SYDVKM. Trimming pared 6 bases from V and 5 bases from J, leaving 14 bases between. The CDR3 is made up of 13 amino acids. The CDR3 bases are TGTGCCAGCAGACACGAGCGAGGGGACGAGCAGTACTTC. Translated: CASRHERGDEQYF.

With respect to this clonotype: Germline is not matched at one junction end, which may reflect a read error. CDR3 in DNA: TGTGCCAGCAGCAAGACAGCGTACGGGCAGTACTTC. The encoded protein is CASSKTAYGQYF. The chain couples TRBV28 to TRBJ2-7; D might be TRBD1 (5 bases). The CDR3 sequence is 12 residues long. CDR1 is MDHEN, CDR2 SYDVKM, per germline.

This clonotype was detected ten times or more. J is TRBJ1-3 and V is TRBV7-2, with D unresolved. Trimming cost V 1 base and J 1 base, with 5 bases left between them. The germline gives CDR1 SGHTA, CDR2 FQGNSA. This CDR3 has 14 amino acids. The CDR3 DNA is TGTGCCAGCAGCTTAGGAGAGTCTGGAAACACCATATATTTT. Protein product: CASSLGESGNTIYF.

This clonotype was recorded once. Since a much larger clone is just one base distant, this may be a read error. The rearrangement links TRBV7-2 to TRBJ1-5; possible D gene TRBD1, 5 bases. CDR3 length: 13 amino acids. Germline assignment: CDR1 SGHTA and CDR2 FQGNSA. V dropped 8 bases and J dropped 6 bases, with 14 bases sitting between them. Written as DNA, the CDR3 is TGTGCCAGCGGCCCTGCTGGGGGTCAGCCCCAGCATTTT. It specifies CASGPAGGQPQHF.

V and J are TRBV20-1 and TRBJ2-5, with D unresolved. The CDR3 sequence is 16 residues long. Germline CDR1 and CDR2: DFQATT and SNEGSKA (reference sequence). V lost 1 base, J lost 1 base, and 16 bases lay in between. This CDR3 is CSARVGQEWTQETQYF. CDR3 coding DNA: TGCAGTGCTAGAGTGGGTCAGGAGTGGACCCAAGAGACCCAGTACTTC.

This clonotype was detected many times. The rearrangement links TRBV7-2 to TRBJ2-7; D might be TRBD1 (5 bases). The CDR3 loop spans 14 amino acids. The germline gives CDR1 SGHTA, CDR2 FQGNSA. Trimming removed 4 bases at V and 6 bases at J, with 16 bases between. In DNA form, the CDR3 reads TGTGCCAGCAGCTCTAGGGGCAGTTCCCTCGAGCAGTACTTC. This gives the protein CASSSRGSSLEQYF.

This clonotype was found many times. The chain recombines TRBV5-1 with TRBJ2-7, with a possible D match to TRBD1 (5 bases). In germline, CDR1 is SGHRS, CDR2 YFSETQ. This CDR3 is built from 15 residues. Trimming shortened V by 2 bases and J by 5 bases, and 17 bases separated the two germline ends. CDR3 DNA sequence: TGCGCCAGCAGCTTCACAGGACGGCAGGTCGACGAGCAGTACTTC. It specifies CASSFTGRQVDEQYF.